The 17 T cell receptor beta chains listed next were all sequenced from one sample in a study of metastatic and nonmetastatic thyroid tumors. Patients underwent thyroid surgery, and none had received any treatment before it. Using MiXCR, TCRdb re-called clones from the PCR reads. The sample has about 92,000 clones, about 15% seen once. The sequencing sample was made of blood. The receptor set was obtained from a female donor with papillary thyroid cancer or a benign thyroid nodule (not recorded which). Some clones in this sample may be carry-over from other donors' samples.

The sample holds many counts of this clone. This sequence joins TRBV11-1 and TRBJ2-3; possibly TRBD1 for D (5 bases). The CDR3 has 15 amino acids. Trimming took off 2 bases at V and 2 bases at J, with 11 bases between the two ends. CDR1 and CDR2 (germline): SGHAT, FQDESV (reference sequence). CDR3: CASSLLTGTTDTQYF. CDR3 nucleotide sequence: TGTGCCAGCAGCTTATTAACAGGAACCACAGATACGCAGTATTTT. Complete variable domain (other parts from reference TRBV11-1 and TRBJ2-3): EAEVAQSPRYKITEKSQAVAFWCDPISGHATLYWYRQILGQGPELLVQFQDESVVDDSQLPKDRFSAERLKGVDSTLKIQPAELGDSAMYLCASSLLTGTTDTQYFGPGTRLTVL.

CDR3 residues: CASTPFSGRAGDTQYF. CDR3 coding DNA: TGTGCCAGCACTCCCTTTAGCGGGAGGGCCGGGGATACGCAGTATTTT. The V gene is TRBV6-1, the J gene TRBJ2-3, with 11 bases matching TRBD2. Germline V gene sequence: CDR1 MNHNS, CDR2 SASEGT. The CDR3 length is 16 residues. V shed 7 bases and J 6 bases; nucleotides not matched to a gene: 12.

This clone was observed many times. The gene calls are TRBV6-2 or TRBV6-3 and TRBJ1-5; no clear D gene. Germline lookup yields CDR1 MNHEY and CDR2 SVGEGT. Trimming removed 4 bases from V and 1 base from J, with 17 bases in between. This CDR3 spans 17 amino acids. CDR3 sequence reads: CASSSPPVGQSNQPQHF. CDR3 sequence (DNA): TGTGCCAGCAGTTCCCCCCCCGTTGGGCAGAGCAATCAGCCCCAGCATTTT.

Turning to this clone: This may come from a read error, since a much larger clone is one base off. This CDR3 is also generated by other DNA sequences in the sample. This chain uses TRBV7-2 with TRBJ2-5; 10 bases line up with TRBD1. This CDR3 is 15 amino acids long. Trimming removed 1 base from V and 7 bases from J; junction bases left unmatched: 6. Germline-derived CDR1 and CDR2 are SGHTA and FQGNSA. The CDR3 coding sequence is TGTGCCAGCAGCTTAGGGACAGGGGGGTTGGGGACCCAGTACTTC. It codes for CASSLGTGGLGTQYF.

The chain combines TRBV3-1 with TRBJ2-2; unclear D gene. With 5 bases removed from V and 4 bases from J, the gap between germline ends came to 14 bases. In germline, CDR1 is LGHDT, CDR2 YNNKEL (reference sequence). This CDR3 region has 15 residues. The CDR3: CASSLRDTSTGELFF. CDR3 nucleotide sequence: TGTGCCAGCAGCTTACGAGACACATCCACCGGGGAGCTGTTTTTT.

This clone came up many times. V is TRBV15 and J is TRBJ1-5; no reliable D call. The CDR3 runs to 19 residues. V dropped 3 bases and J dropped 4 bases, with 25 bases sitting between them. Germline values: CDR1 LNHNV, CDR2 YYDKDF (reference sequence). The CDR3 reads CATSRRPDAGFEGNQPQHF. CDR3 DNA: TGTGCCACCAGCAGGCGCCCCGATGCCGGATTTGAAGGGAATCAGCCCCAGCATTTT.

On this clone itself: A much larger clone lies a single base off, so this may be a read error. The rearrangement uses TRBV16 and TRBJ1-2, with a tentative D call TRBD1 (6 bases). V shed 4 bases and J shed 4 bases, with 22 bases lying between them. Per the germline V gene, CDR1 is KGHSY and CDR2 is FQNENV. This CDR3 is built from 17 residues. CDR3 loop: CASSLSPSTGNLYGYTF. Written as DNA, the CDR3 is TGTGCCAGCAGCCTCTCCCCCTCAACAGGGAACCTCTATGGCTACACCTTC.

This clone has at least ten counts. The J gene is TRBJ1-6, the V gene TRBV5-1; the D is unclear. This CDR3 has 14 residues. V lost 0 bases and J lost 5, with 6 bases in between. Germline V gives CDR1 SGHRS, CDR2 YFSETQ. CDR3 region: CASSLVQDNSPLHF. Here the CDR3 DNA reads TGCGCCAGCAGCTTGGTTCAGGATAATTCACCCCTCCACTTT.

This clone was picked up many times. The chain couples TRBV12-3 or TRBV12-4 to TRBJ2-1; 11 bases align to TRBD2. V was pared by 8 bases and J by 4 bases, with 4 bases of the junction left unmatched. This CDR3 comprises 14 residues. Written as DNA, the CDR3 is TGTGCCAGCGGTAGCGGGGGGGCATACAATGAGCAGTTCTTC. Translated, it gives CASGSGGAYNEQFF.

There are many counts of this clone. The rearrangement joins TRBV20-1 to TRBJ2-7; the D gene is possibly TRBD2 (7 bases). V gave up 0 bases and J gave up 6 bases, with 24 bases separating them. CDR1 DFQATT and CDR2 SNEGSKA come from the germline V gene (reference sequence). The CDR3 runs 17 residues. CDR3 loop: CSARDLGGQRDVPEQYF. Here the CDR3 DNA reads TGCAGTGCTAGAGATTTGGGGGGGCAGAGGGATGTCCCCGAGCAGTACTTC.

CDR3 sequence (DNA): TGCGCCAGCAGGCCGACGGGACTAGCTGGGGCCGAGGCGTCCTACGAGCAGTACTTC. Its translation: CASRPTGLAGAEASYEQYF. The chain employs TRBV5-1 and TRBJ2-7; TRBD2 aligns across 9 bases. Germline V gene data show CDR1 as SGHRS and CDR2 as YFSETQ. There are 19 residues in the CDR3. V lost 5 bases, J lost 1 base, and 19 bases stayed unmatched. Complete variable domain (other parts from reference TRBV5-1 and TRBJ2-7): KAGVTQTPRYLIKTRGQQVTLSCSPISGHRSVSWYQQTPGQGLQFLFEYFSETQRNKGNFPGRFSGRQFSNSRSEMNVSTLELGDSALYLCASRPTGLAGAEASYEQYFGPGTRLTVT.

The chain carries TRBV9 and TRBJ2-3, with D unclear. V dropped 8 bases and J dropped 6 bases, with 13 bases sitting between them. From germline, CDR1 is SGDLS and CDR2 YYNGEE. CDR3 size: 12 residues. This chain's CDR3 is CASIVDPDTQYF. CDR3 sequence (DNA): TGTGCCAGTATCGTAGATCCGGATACGCAGTATTTT.

This clone has a handful of counts. A much larger clone sits a single nucleotide away, making a read error possible. This chain joins TRBV10-3 and TRBJ1-1; D is uncertain. CDR1 is ENHRY and CDR2 is SYGVKD in the germline V gene. The CDR3 consists of 15 residues. CDR3 DNA sequence: TGTGCCTCTCTTGGGTCGGCCCGGTTCGGCACTAAAGCTTTCTTT. This encodes CASLGSARFGTKAFF.

This clone was observed at least ten times. This chain connects TRBV6-1 to TRBJ2-1; 11 nucleotides match TRBD2. CDR1 is MNHNS and CDR2 is SASEGT in the germline V gene. The V gene end was trimmed by 6 bases and the J gene end by 4 bases; junction bases not matched to a gene: 2. The CDR3 extends over 14 amino acids. CDR3 nucleotide sequence: TGTGCCAGCAGCTCTAGCGGGGGGTACAATGAGCAGTTCTTC. Its protein product is CASSSSGGYNEQFF.

Remarks on this clone: A clone one base away is much larger, so this may be a read error. This sequence joins TRBV11-2 and TRBJ2-3; TRBD2 might be the D (7 bases). The germline V gene encodes CDR1 SGHAT and CDR2 FQNNGV. The CDR3 loop spans 16 amino acids. The CDR3 DNA reads TGTGCCAGCAACTTAGGAGTGGGGGGGCCGGAAGATACGCAGTATTTT. This sequence encodes CASNLGVGGPEDTQYF. Variable domain in full (rest from reference TRBV11-2 and TRBJ2-3): EAGVAQSPRYKIIEKRQSVAFWCNPISGHATLYWYQQILGQGPKLLIQFQNNGVVDDSQLPKDRFSAERLKGVDSTLKIQPAKLEDSAVYLCASNLGVGGPEDTQYFGPGTRLTVL.

This clone was recorded at least ten times. This chain links TRBV11-2 with TRBJ2-2; 8 bases are shared with TRBD1. Germline trimming cut 5 bases from V and 0 bases from J; bases unmatched to any gene: 5. This CDR3 comprises 16 residues. Germline V gives CDR1 SGHAT, CDR2 FQNNGV. Here the CDR3 DNA reads TGTGCCAGCAGCCCCCCAGGGGGCGCGAACACCGGGGAGCTGTTTTTT. Translation: CASSPPGGANTGELFF.

Ten or more counts support this clone. The genes are TRBV27 and TRBJ1-4, with D possibly being TRBD1 (6 bases). The germline V gene has CDR1 MNHEY and CDR2 SMNVEV (reference sequence). Trimming left V 2 bases short and J 3 bases short, with 16 bases between. This CDR3 spans 17 amino acids. The CDR3 region has the DNA TGTGCCAGCAGTTTACTACCCCCCCGGGGGCCTAATGAAAAACTGTTTTTT. Protein sequence: CASSLLPPRGPNEKLFF. Together with reference TRBV27 and TRBJ1-4, the CDR3 gives the full variable domain: EAQVTQNPRYLITVTGKKLTVTCSQNMNHEYMSWYRQDPGLGLRQIYYSMNVEVTDKGDVPEGYKVSRKEKRNFPLILESPSPNQTSLYFCASSLLPPRGPNEKLFFGSGTQLSVL.